This T cell receptor (beta chain) was captured by sequencing in a study of response to subunit inactivated influenza vaccine. Notes on the study in general: Authors proposed each seasonal influenza vaccination draws in few new T cells.

This clonotype was counted many times. Its antigen is currently unknown. V trimming: 6 bases; J trimming: 1 base; junction bases outside the gene matches: 12. The germline gives CDR1 SQVTM, CDR2 ANQGSEA. The CDR3 consists of 16 residues. TCRdb recomputed calls from the RT-PCR reads with MiXCR, one row per CDR3 protein. The sample carries roughly 460,000 distinct CDR3 sequences, over 9.5% recorded once. The origin of this receptor is a middle-aged man who received an inactivated influenza vaccine. The V gene is TRBV29-1, the J gene TRBJ1-1; 9 nucleotides agree with TRBD1. The starting material was PBMCs from blood, obtained about 40 days after vaccination. The CDR3 bases are TGCAGCGTCCACAGGGGGCCAGGGCAATGGAACACTGAAGCTTTCTTT. Protein product: CSVHRGPGQWNTEAFF.